This T cell receptor (beta chain) was captured by sequencing in a study of patients and donors after allogeneic stem cell transplantation (TCRdb year 2020). According to the germline V gene (reference sequence), CDR1 reads DFQATT and CDR2 reads SNEGSKA. Between the V and J ends, shortened by 3 bases and 1 base respectively, the junction contains 6 bases. From its cysteine to its phenylalanine, the CDR3 spans 12 amino acids. Just CDR3 DNA is preserved here, 36 bases in frame from base 1. A remark on this clonotype: Its antigen is currently not known. No much larger clone is present one base from it, and per-base qualities are unavailable.

Receptor libraries were prepared by RT-PCR. Sequencing took place on a NextSeq 550. TCRdb trimmed the raw reads at Q25, called clones with MiXCR and kept productive beta chains. Each entry is one CDR3 protein sequence, shown with its most common DNA and genes. For this sample there are tens of thousands of distinct CDR3 sequences; roughly a third appear just once. Around 76% of the sample lies in the top ten. The V gene is TRBV20-1 and the J gene is TRBJ1-1; the D gene is possibly TRBD1, with 5 bases matching. Sample: blood, either unsorted or a sorted T cell fraction (not recorded which). The clonotype was recovered from a human donor who was either an allogeneic HSCT recipient or a stem cell or donor lymphocyte infusion donor (not recorded which). It is not recorded whose cells these are; they may come from a transplant donor. The DNA sequence is as follows: TGCAGTGCTAGGCAGGGGAACACTGAAGCTTTCTTT. Translation gives CSARQGNTEAFF.